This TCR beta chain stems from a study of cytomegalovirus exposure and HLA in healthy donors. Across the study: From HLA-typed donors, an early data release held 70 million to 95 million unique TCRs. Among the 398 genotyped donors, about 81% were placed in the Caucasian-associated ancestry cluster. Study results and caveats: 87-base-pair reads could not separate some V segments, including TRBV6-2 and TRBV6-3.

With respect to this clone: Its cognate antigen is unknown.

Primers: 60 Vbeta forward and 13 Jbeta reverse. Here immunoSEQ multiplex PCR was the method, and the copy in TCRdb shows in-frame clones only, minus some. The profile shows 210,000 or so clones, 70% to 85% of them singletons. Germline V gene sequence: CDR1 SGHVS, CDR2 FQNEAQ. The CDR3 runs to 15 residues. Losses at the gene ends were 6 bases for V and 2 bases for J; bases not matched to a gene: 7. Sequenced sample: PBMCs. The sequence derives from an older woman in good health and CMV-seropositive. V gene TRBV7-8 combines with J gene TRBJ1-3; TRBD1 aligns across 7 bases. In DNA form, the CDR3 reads TGTGCCAGCAGAGATGACAGGGAAGCTGGAAACACCATATATTTT. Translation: CASRDDREAGNTIYF.